This T cell receptor beta chain was identified during a study of Graves' ophthalmopathy and Graves' hyperthyroidism (dated by TCRdb to 2016 to 2019). About the study as a whole: Peripheral blood was collected at initial diagnosis, prior to any treatment. Following sample collection, hyperthyroidism patients were given methimazole at a starting dose of 30 mg daily, and ophthalmopathy patients were given high-dose intravenous methylprednisolone. The study used signatures of the TCR beta repertoire to tell Graves' ophthalmopathy apart from Graves' hyperthyroidism and to predict which patients would progress to ophthalmopathy. The roughly 90 discovery patients were divided at random into training and test sets in a 7:3 ratio. To explore V-J signatures distinguishing ophthalmopathy from hyperthyroidism, a discovery set of 100 or so patients (roughly 44 ophthalmopathy, 57 stable hyperthyroidism) was enrolled. For independent validation, a separate cohort was made up of 18 hyperthyroidism patients plus 17 patients who later progressed from hyperthyroidism to ophthalmopathy. In total, approximately 140 blood samples were TCR-sequenced: 40 to 45 ophthalmopathy, some 72 hyperthyroidism and about 17 hyperthyroidism-to-ophthalmopathy patients. In roughly 6 hyperthyroidism patients, T-cell repertoires of thyroid tissue and blood were compared.

Its CDR3 holds 14 amino acids, cysteine through phenylalanine. Of all the DNA, just the CDR3 is kept, 42 bases in frame from base 1. The germline V gene encodes CDR1 MNHEY and CDR2 SVGAGI. Trimming removed 1 base from V and 4 bases from J, leaving 10 bases between the germline ends. With regard to this clonotype: Its antigen specificity is not known. No base-level quality is on record; no much larger clone is a single base apart.

TCR beta CDR3 regions were amplified from RNA transcripts for repertoire sequencing. HTBI primers and the Qiagen OneStep RT-PCR kit were used in a first-round RT-PCR, which was followed by a second-round multiplex PCR, size selection and purification. Sequencing of the libraries was carried out on an Illumina HiSeq2000 in paired-end mode with 100 bp reads. The paper's data handling went like this. SOAPnuke was used for read processing, and reads with adapters, uncalled bases, a mean Phred below 15, or no exact constant-primer or identifier match were discarded. High-quality paired reads were merged with COPE v1.2.5. Each unique nucleotide sequence was treated as a clonotype, and MiTCR v1.1 was used to align the clonotypes to the IMGT TRB V, D and J references. The analysis was limited to V-J combinations with a frequency above 0.0001, which together covered about 99% of the repertoires. For each V-J combination, a TCR clonal expansion and chaos score was defined as F50 clonal expansion divided by the chaos observed in the TCRdist matrix. Welch's t-statistics and random forest were used to narrow the features down to roughly twelve V-J combinations, which were then fed into a naive Bayes classifier. Thyroid-blood repertoire similarity was quantified with the Morisita-Horn index. TCRdb reworked the public reads: Q25 trimming with fastp, MiXCR clone assembly, productive beta chains retained. Rows merge per CDR3 protein into single entries with the most common DNA and genes. None of the V and J calls come from the authors' own analysis; TCRdb made them. The sample contains hundreds of thousands of distinct CDR3 sequences, around a fifth of them found a single time. Under 3.5% of the sample belongs to the ten largest clones.

What the research found in general, with its limitations: Sample size was not statistically predetermined, and group allocation was not concealed from the investigators. Most of the expanded thyroid clonotypes with a frequency above 0.001 were also detected in blood, and it was suggested that the thyroid immune response may be reflected by blood repertoires. Ophthalmopathy was separated from stable hyperthyroidism by the 13-signature model with 85% to 90% sensitivity and 81% to 84% specificity in cross-validation and with 80%/75% in the test set. In validation, the model predicted ophthalmopathy progression with over 60% sensitivity and about 73% specificity; 12 predicted patients were CT-confirmed with GO in a median of about 7.1 months.

Stable hyperthyroidism was defined as no progression to ophthalmopathy within 18 months of follow-up. Hyperthyroidism patients were newly diagnosed, with disease duration under 2 months, and aged 18 to 65 years. Patients with other autoimmune diseases, uncontrolled infections, pregnancy or lactation were excluded from the study. Diagnosis was based on clinical symptoms, serum thyroxine, TRAb, thyroid ultrasound and orbital computed tomography. Ficoll-Paque density gradient centrifugation was used to isolate PBMCs from about 9.4 ml of fresh peripheral blood. Total RNA was extracted with Trizol reagent and quality-checked on an Agilent 2100 Bioanalyzer.

The TCR was taken from a woman in her late teens or twenties with stable Graves' hyperthyroidism. Donor details come from another sample of the same person, matched by shared clones. The material sequenced was peripheral blood. Recombination joined TRBV6-5 with TRBJ1-1; 5 matching bases give a weak D call of TRBD1. The CDR3 sequence is CASSYWGKATEAFF. In nucleotides, the sequence is TGTGCCAGCAGTTACTGGGGGAAAGCCACTGAAGCTTTCTTT.